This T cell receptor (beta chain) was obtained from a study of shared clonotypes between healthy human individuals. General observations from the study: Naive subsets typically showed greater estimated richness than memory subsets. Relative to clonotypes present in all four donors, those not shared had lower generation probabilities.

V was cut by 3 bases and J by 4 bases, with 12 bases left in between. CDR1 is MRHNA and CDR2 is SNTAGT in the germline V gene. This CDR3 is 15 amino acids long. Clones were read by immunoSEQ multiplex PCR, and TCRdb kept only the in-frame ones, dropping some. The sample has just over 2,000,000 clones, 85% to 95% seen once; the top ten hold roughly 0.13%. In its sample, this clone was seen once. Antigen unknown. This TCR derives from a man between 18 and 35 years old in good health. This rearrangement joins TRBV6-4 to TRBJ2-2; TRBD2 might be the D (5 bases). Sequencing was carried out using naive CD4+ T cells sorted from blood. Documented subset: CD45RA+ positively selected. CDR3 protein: CASSDRGMSTGELFF. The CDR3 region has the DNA TGTGCCAGCAGTGATCGGGGTATGAGCACCGGGGAGCTGTTTTTT.